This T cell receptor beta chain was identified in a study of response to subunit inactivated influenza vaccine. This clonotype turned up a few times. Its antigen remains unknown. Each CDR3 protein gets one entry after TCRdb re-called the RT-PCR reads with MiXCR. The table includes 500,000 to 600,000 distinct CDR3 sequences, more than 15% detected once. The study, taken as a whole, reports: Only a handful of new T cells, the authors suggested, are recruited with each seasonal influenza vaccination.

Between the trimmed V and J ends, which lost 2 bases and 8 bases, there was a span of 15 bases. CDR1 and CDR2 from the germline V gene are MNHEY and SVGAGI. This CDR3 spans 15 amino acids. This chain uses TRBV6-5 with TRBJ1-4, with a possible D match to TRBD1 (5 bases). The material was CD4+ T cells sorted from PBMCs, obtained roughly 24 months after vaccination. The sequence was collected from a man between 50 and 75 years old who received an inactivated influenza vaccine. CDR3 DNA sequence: TGTGCCAGCAGTTACGGGCAGGGAGAAGGAGAAAAACTGTTTTTT. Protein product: CASSYGQGEGEKLFF.